These 8 T cell receptor beta chains originate from one sample sequenced in a study of CD8 T cells in ankylosing spondylitis. No antigen is known for these receptors. TCRdb passed the 5' RACE reads through MiXCR, listing each CDR3 protein once. The table lists around 490,000 distinct CDR3 sequences, less than 6% of them singletons. Study conclusions and caveats: Among TCR beta sequences, a motif of several highly homologous variants appeared characteristic of ankylosing spondylitis blood.

Sequenced: blood, either unsorted or a sorted T cell fraction (not recorded which). These receptors originate from a male donor with ankylosing spondylitis.

This clonotype has a count of ten or more. This chain uses TRBV6-1 with TRBJ2-2; 10 nucleotides align to TRBD2. J gave up 3 bases and V 11 bases, and 12 bases lay outside the gene matches. Germline lookup yields CDR1 MNHNS and CDR2 SASEGT. This CDR3 comprises 16 residues. CDR3 loop: CASLTAGGPHTGELFF. CDR3 DNA sequence: TGTGCCTCCCTCACAGCGGGGGGGCCGCACACCGGGGAGCTGTTTTTT.

In this sample, this clonotype turned up many times. The V gene is TRBV25-1, the J gene TRBJ1-5; D is unclear. The CDR3 runs to 13 residues. The germline V and J ends were trimmed by 2 bases and 5 bases, with 7 bases remaining between them. CDR1 and CDR2 (germline): MGHDK, SYGVNS. CDR3 bases: TGTGCCAGCAGTGAACAGGACCATCAGCCCCAGCATTTT. Translation: CASSEQDHQPQHF.

This clonotype was seen repeatedly, ten times or more. The V call is TRBV20-1, the J call TRBJ2-7, with D possibly matching TRBD1 (5 bases). The CDR3 contains 15 residues. The germline V gene encodes CDR1 DFQATT and CDR2 SNEGSKA (reference sequence). V gave up 0 bases and J gave up 1 base, with 13 bases separating them. The CDR3: CSAREKDNHSYEQYF. The CDR3 coding sequence is TGCAGTGCTAGAGAAAAGGACAACCATTCCTACGAGCAGTACTTC.

This clonotype was observed many times. This sequence joins TRBV20-1 and TRBJ1-4; the D is unclear. The CDR3 extends over 14 amino acids. Germline-derived CDR1 and CDR2 are DFQATT and SNEGSKA (reference sequence). Deletions cut 7 bases from V and 4 bases from J, with 16 bases between. The CDR3 DNA reads TGCAGTGGTAACGGCCCTGCCCGTAATGAAAAACTGTTTTTT. This sequence encodes CSGNGPARNEKLFF.

The table lists this clonotype with many counts. The chain links TRBV7-2 to TRBJ1-6, with D maybe TRBD1 (6 bases). The CDR3 loop spans 15 amino acids. V was trimmed by 5 bases and J by 1 base, leaving 9 bases between them. Germline CDR1 and CDR2: SGHTA and FQGNSA. CDR3 protein: CASSLRGSYNSPLHF. In nucleotides, the CDR3 is TGTGCCAGCAGCCTCAGGGGATCCTATAATTCACCCCTCCACTTT.

This clonotype was detected many times. The chain uses TRBV20-1 and TRBJ1-2, with D possibly being TRBD1 (6 bases). This CDR3 has 14 residues. Trimming stripped 1 base from V and 7 bases from J, with 16 bases between. The V gene's germline CDR1 is DFQATT and CDR2 SNEGSKA (reference sequence). Here the CDR3 reads CSARVGRGDGGYTF. The CDR3 nucleotides are TGCAGTGCTAGAGTGGGCAGGGGTGACGGTGGCTACACCTTC.

The rearrangement links TRBV15 to TRBJ1-2; D is undetermined. Trimming took 0 bases from V and 5 from J, leaving 7 bases between them. Germline V gene data show CDR1 as LNHNV and CDR2 as YYDKDF (reference sequence). The CDR3 sequence is 13 residues long. Here the CDR3 DNA reads TGTGCCACCAGCAGAGATGAGGTATATGGCTACACCTTC. This sequence encodes CATSRDEVYGYTF.

J is TRBJ1-5 and V is TRBV10-2; TRBD1 aligns across 7 bases. The CDR3 is 16 amino acids. Losses at the gene ends were 2 bases for V and 1 base for J; bases not matched to a gene: 5. In germline, CDR1 is WSHSY, CDR2 SAAADI. In nucleotides, the CDR3 is TGCGCCAGCAGTGAGAATGAACAGGGGAGCAATCAGCCCCAGCATTTT. It translates to CASSENEQGSNQPQHF.